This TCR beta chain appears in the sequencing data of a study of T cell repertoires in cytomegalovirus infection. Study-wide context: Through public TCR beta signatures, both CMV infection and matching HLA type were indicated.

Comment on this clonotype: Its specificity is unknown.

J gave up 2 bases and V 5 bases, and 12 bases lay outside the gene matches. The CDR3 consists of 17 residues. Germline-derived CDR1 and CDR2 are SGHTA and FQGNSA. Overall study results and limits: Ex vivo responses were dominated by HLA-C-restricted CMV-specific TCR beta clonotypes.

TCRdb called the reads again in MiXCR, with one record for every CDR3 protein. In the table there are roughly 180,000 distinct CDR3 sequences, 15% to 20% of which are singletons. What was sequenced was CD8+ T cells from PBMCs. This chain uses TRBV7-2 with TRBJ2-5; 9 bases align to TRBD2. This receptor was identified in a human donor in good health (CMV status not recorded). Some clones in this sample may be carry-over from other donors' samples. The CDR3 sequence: CASSPGVVRGGQETQYF. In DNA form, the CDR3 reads TGTGCCAGCAGCCCAGGGGTGGTGCGGGGGGGTCAAGAGACCCAGTACTTC. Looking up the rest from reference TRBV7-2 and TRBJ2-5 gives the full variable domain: GAGVSQSPSNKVTEKGKDVELRCDPISGHTALYWYRQSLGQGLEFLIYFQGNSAPDKSGLPSDRFSAERTGGSVSTLTIQRTQQEDSAVYLCASSPGVVRGGQETQYFGPGTRLLVL.